This TCR beta chain was captured in a study of Graves' ophthalmopathy and Graves' hyperthyroidism. Study conclusions and caveats: Ophthalmopathy versus stable hyperthyroidism: 13-signature model gave around 90% sensitivity, less than 83% specificity.

TCR beta CDR3 regions were amplified from RNA transcripts. HTBI-primed RT-PCR formed the first round, and a multiplex PCR formed the second. Each CDR3 protein gets one entry after TCRdb re-called the multiplex PCR reads with MiXCR. The table lists under 350,000 distinct CDR3 sequences, 17% of them singletons. Many counts were recorded for this clonotype. Its specificity is not known. The authors used Ficoll-Paque density gradient centrifugation to separate PBMCs. The input was 10 ml of fresh peripheral blood. The CDR3 length is 18 residues. V lost 1 base to trimming and J lost 4 bases, with 22 bases between them.

The rearrangement links TRBV12-3 or TRBV12-4 to TRBJ1-2; possible D gene TRBD1, 6 bases. The receptor's source is an adult man with Graves' ophthalmopathy. Sequencing was carried out using peripheral blood. CDR3 sequence reads: CASSLVAGDVLGSYGYTF. CDR3 coding DNA: TGTGCCAGCAGTTTAGTGGCAGGGGATGTGCTAGGGTCCTATGGCTACACCTTC.